The 11 T cell receptor beta chains listed next were all sequenced from one sample in a study of T cell changes during pregnancy in multiple sclerosis. Sequenced by immunoSEQ multiplex PCR; TCRdb stores in-frame clones only, minus some. This sample carries around 72,000 clones, approximately 94% of them seen once, and the ten largest clones take approximately 2.1%. The source was peripheral blood, collected in the second trimester of pregnancy. These receptors were obtained from a female donor in good health, enrolled as a control in a pregnancy study.

This chain links TRBV15 with TRBJ2-3, with TRBD1 matching over 8 bases. Germline values: CDR1 LNHNV, CDR2 YYDKDF (reference sequence). This CDR3 is 14 amino acids long. After removal of 5 bases from V and 5 bases from J, the junction contained 6 bases not matched to a gene. CDR3 amino acids: CATSVTGVLDTQYF. The CDR3 DNA reads TGTGCCACCAGCGTGACAGGGGTTTTAGATACGCAGTATTTT.

The CDR3, as DNA: TGTGCCAGCAGCGCGAGACAGGGTGTCGATGAGCAGTTCTTC. It translates to CASSARQGVDEQFF. The J gene is TRBJ2-1, the V gene TRBV9; 7 bases are shared with TRBD1. Germline V CDR1 and CDR2: SGDLS, YYNGEE. J was trimmed by 8 bases and V by 3 bases; bases with no gene match: 8. The CDR3 length is 14 residues.

The chain recombines TRBV7-6 with TRBJ2-7; D gene uncertain. The V and J ends lost 2 bases and 1 base respectively, with 9 bases between them. The CDR3 extends over 14 amino acids. Germline V lookup: CDR1 SGHVS, CDR2 FNYEAQ. Here the CDR3 reads CASSLLAQSYEQYF. For the CDR3, the DNA is TGTGCCAGCAGCTTACTGGCACAGTCCTACGAGCAGTACTTC. The full variable domain, completed using reference TRBV7-6 and TRBJ2-7, is GAGVSQSPRYKVTKRGQDVALRCDPISGHVSLYWYRQALGQGPEFLTYFNYEAQQDKSGLPNDRFSAERPEGSISTLTIQRTEQRDSAMYRCASSLLAQSYEQYFGPGTRLTVT.

This chain links TRBV28 with TRBJ2-7; D may be TRBD1 (5 bases). CDR1 is MDHEN, CDR2 SYDVKM, per germline. CDR3 length: 11 amino acids. Trimming left V 6 bases short and J 7 bases short, with 10 bases between. The CDR3: CASRDNGEQYF. CDR3 sequence (DNA): TGTGCCAGCAGGGACAACGGGGAGCAGTACTTC.

The chain is built from TRBV7-9 and TRBJ1-2; a weak D match, TRBD1 (5 bases). Looked up from germline, CDR1 is SEHNR and CDR2 is FQNEAQ (reference sequence). The germline V and J ends were trimmed by 8 bases and 7 bases, with 20 bases remaining between them. This CDR3 comprises 14 residues. For the CDR3, the DNA is TGTGCCAGCGGGGGTGGAGGGGAAGGTCTTGGCTACACCTTC. Its translation is CASGGGGEGLGYTF.

This chain uses TRBV28 with TRBJ2-7; 9 nucleotides match TRBD1. The CDR3 is 15 amino acids. J was trimmed by 2 bases and V by 7 bases; bases with no gene match: 9. Germline V CDR1 and CDR2: MDHEN, SYDVKM. For the CDR3, the DNA is TGTGCCAGCACTCCCGCGGGACAGGGTGCCTACGAGCAGTACTTC. Translating gives CASTPAGQGAYEQYF.

The chain employs TRBV9 and TRBJ2-1, with 9 bases matching TRBD2. This CDR3 spans 16 amino acids. J was trimmed by 7 bases and V by 4 bases; bases with no gene match: 12. CDR1 is SGDLS, CDR2 YYNGEE, per germline. The CDR3 DNA reads as TGTGCCAGCAGCACCCGTCTAGCGGGGAGAGGGAATGAGCAGTTCTTC. Amino acids: CASSTRLAGRGNEQFF.

The CDR3 DNA is TGCGCCAGCACCCGAGGGTCAGGCGAAAAACTGTTTTTT. It encodes CASTRGSGEKLFF. The chain has TRBV5-1 and TRBJ1-4; D not certain. Trimming left V 6 bases short and J 8 bases short, with 14 bases between. The germline V gene has CDR1 SGHRS and CDR2 YFSETQ. There are 13 residues in the CDR3. Full variable domain (remainder filled in from reference TRBV5-1 and TRBJ1-4): KAGVTQTPRYLIKTRGQQVTLSCSPISGHRSVSWYQQTPGQGLQFLFEYFSETQRNKGNFPGRFSGRQFSNSRSEMNVSTLELGDSALYLCASTRGSGEKLFFGSGTQLSVL.

The rearrangement joins TRBV4-3 to TRBJ1-6; TRBD1 is a possible D gene (6 bases). CDR3 size: 16 residues. CDR1 and CDR2 (germline): LGHNA, YSLEER. V gave up 1 base and J gave up 6 bases, with 13 bases separating them. CDR3 in amino acids: CASSQVRGAPNSPLHF. The CDR3 DNA reads TGCGCCAGCAGCCAAGTCCGGGGGGCCCCTAATTCACCCCTCCACTTT.

J is TRBJ1-2 and V is TRBV5-1; unclear D gene. The germline gives CDR1 SGHRS, CDR2 YFSETQ. The germline V and J ends were trimmed by 2 bases and 0 bases, with 11 bases remaining between them. This CDR3 is 15 amino acids long. CDR3 sequence (DNA): TGCGCCAGCAGCTTTCCGGACGGGGCTAACTATGGCTACACCTTC. Its protein is CASSFPDGANYGYTF.

This clone occurred once. The chain has TRBV6-1 and TRBJ1-4, with D perhaps TRBD1 (6 bases). V was trimmed by 3 bases and J by 6 bases, leaving 14 bases between them. Germline V gene lookup returns CDR1 MNHNS and CDR2 SASEGT. This CDR3 spans 15 amino acids. CDR3 DNA: TGTGCCAGCAGTGAGGAGGGGGGGGGCGATGAAAAACTGTTTTTT. Its translation: CASSEEGGGDEKLFF.